This T cell receptor beta chain was observed in a study of cytomegalovirus exposure and HLA in healthy donors. The germline V gene encodes CDR1 SGHRS and CDR2 YFSETQ. This CDR3 has 16 amino acids. Researchers ran the PCR with 60 Vbeta and 13 Jbeta primers. TCRdb keeps only in-frame clones here, not all; method: immunoSEQ multiplex PCR. This table has 100,000 to 150,000 clones, 74% appearing once. The chain couples TRBV5-1 to TRBJ2-5; 9 bases are a match to TRBD1. The last part of the DNA fits TRBJ2-7 better; the J call may be wrong. Sequencing was carried out using PBMCs. The source is a man in his forties in good health and CMV-seropositive. The CDR3 region has the DNA TGCGCCAGCAGCTTGGCCGGACAGGGGACCTCCTACGAGCAGTACTTC. Its protein is CASSLAGQGTSYEQYF.